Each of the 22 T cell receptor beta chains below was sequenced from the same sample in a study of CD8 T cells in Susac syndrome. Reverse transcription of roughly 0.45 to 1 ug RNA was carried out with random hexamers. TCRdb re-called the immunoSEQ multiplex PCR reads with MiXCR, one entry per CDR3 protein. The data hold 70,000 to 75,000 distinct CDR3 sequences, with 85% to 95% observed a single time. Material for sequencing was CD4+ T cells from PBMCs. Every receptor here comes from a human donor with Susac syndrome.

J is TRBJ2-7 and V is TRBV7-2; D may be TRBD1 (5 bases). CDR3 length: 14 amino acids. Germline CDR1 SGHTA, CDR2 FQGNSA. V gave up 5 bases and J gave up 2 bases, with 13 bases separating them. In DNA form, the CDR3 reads TGTGCCAGCAGCCCCCGGACAAATACCTACGAGCAGTACTTC. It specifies CASSPRTNTYEQYF.

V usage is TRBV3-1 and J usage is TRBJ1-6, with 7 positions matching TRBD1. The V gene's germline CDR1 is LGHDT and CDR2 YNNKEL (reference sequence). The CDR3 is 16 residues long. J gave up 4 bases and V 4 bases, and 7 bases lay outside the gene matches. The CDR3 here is CASSPRSGQYNSPLHF. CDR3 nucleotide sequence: TGTGCCAGCAGCCCCCGATCGGGACAGTATAATTCACCCCTCCACTTT.

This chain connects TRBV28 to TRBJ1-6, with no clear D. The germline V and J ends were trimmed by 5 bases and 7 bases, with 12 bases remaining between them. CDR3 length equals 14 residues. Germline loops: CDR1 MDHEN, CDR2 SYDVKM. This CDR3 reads CASSVQSRNSPLHF. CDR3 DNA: TGTGCCAGCAGTGTGCAAAGCCGAAATTCACCCCTCCACTTT.

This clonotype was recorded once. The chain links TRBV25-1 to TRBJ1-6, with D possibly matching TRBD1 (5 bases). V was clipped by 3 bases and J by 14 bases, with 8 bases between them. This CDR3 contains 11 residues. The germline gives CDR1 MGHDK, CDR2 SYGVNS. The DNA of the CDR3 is TGTGCCAGCAGTGAGGGGACCGCCCTCCACTTT. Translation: CASSEGTALHF.

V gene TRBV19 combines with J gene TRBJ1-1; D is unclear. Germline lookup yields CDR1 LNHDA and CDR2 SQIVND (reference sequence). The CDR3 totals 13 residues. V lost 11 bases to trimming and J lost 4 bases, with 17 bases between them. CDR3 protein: CAAYSAGSTEAFF. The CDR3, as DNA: TGTGCCGCTTACTCGGCGGGCAGCACTGAAGCTTTCTTT.

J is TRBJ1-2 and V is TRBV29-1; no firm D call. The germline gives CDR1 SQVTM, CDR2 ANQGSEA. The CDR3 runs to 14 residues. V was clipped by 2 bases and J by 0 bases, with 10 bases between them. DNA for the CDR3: TGCAGCGTTGAACACCGACTTACTAACTATGGCTACACCTTC. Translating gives CSVEHRLTNYGYTF.

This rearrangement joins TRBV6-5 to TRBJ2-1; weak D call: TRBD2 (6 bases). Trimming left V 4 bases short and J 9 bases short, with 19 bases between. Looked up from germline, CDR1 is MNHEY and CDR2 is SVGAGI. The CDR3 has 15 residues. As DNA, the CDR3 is TGTGCCAGCAGTTTGCGAACCGCGGGGCCTGGTGAGCAGTTCTTC. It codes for CASSLRTAGPGEQFF.

The DNA for the CDR3 is TGTGCCAGCAGTCGCGGGGGGGCGAAAAACATTCAGTACTTC. Its protein product is CASSRGGAKNIQYF. The rearrangement links TRBV3-1 to TRBJ2-4; 9 bases are shared with TRBD2. The CDR3 sequence is 14 residues long. V lost 6 bases, J lost 4 bases, and 4 bases stayed unmatched. Germline values: CDR1 LGHDT, CDR2 YNNKEL (reference sequence).

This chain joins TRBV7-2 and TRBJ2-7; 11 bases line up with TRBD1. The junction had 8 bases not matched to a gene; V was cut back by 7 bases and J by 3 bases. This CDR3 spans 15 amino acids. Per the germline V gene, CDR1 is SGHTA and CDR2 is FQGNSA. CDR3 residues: CASTERTGGFYEQYF. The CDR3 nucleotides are TGTGCCAGCACCGAGAGGACAGGGGGCTTCTACGAGCAGTACTTC.

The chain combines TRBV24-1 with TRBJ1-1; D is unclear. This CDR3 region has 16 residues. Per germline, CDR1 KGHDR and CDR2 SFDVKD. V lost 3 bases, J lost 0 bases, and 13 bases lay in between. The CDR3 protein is CATSDDDSSLNTEAFF. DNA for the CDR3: TGTGCCACCAGTGATGACGACTCCAGCTTGAACACTGAAGCTTTCTTT.

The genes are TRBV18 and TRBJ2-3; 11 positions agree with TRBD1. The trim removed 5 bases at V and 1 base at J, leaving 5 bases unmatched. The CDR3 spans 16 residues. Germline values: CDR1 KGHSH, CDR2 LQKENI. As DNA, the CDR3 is TGTGCCAGCTCATCCGGGACAGGGGGACGCACAGATACGCAGTATTTT. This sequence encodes CASSSGTGGRTDTQYF.

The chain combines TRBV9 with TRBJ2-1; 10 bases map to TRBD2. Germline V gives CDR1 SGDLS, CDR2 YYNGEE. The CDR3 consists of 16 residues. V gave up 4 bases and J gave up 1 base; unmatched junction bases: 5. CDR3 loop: CASSLSGGASYNEQFF. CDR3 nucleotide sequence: TGTGCCAGCAGCCTCAGCGGGGGGGCGTCCTACAATGAGCAGTTCTTC.

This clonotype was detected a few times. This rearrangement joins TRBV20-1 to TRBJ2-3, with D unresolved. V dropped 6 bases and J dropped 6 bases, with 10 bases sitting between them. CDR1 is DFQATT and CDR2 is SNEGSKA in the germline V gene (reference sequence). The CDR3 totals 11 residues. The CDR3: CSATHEDTQYF. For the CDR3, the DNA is TGCAGTGCCACCCACGAGGATACGCAGTATTTT.

This CDR3 is CASSLDRGLMRPQHF. CDR3 in DNA: TGTGCCAGCTCATTAGACAGGGGTCTCATGAGGCCCCAGCATTTT. This chain connects TRBV18 to TRBJ1-5, with TRBD1 matching 8 bases. This CDR3 contains 15 residues. Germline V lookup: CDR1 KGHSH, CDR2 LQKENI. V was pared by 5 bases and J by 9 bases, with 12 bases of the junction left unmatched.

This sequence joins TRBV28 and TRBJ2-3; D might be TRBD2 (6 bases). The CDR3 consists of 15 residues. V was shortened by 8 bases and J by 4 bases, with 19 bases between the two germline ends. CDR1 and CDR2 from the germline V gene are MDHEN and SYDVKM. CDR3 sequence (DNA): TGTGCCAGCCGGAGGGCCCCTGATAGGGCAGATACGCAGTATTTT. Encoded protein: CASRRAPDRADTQYF. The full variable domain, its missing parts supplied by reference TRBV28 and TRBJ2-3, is DVKVTQSSRYLVKRTGEKVFLECVQDMDHENMFWYRQDPGLGLRLIYFSYDVKMKEKGDIPEGYSVSREKKERFSLILESASTNQTSMYLCASRRAPDRADTQYFGPGTRLTVL.

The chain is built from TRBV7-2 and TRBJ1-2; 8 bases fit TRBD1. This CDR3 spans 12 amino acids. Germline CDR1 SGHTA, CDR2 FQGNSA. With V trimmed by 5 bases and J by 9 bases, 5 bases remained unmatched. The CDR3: CASSTRQGSYTF. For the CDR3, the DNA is TGTGCCAGCAGCACCCGACAGGGGAGCTACACCTTC.

CDR3 residues: CASSPDRGHTYEQYF. The CDR3 region has the DNA TGTGCCAGCAGTCCGGACAGGGGACACACCTACGAGCAGTACTTC. V gene TRBV6-5 combines with J gene TRBJ2-7, with 9 bases identical to TRBD1. Germline V lookup: CDR1 MNHEY, CDR2 SVGAGI. The CDR3 extends over 15 amino acids. Trimming removed 5 bases from V and 2 bases from J; junction bases left unmatched: 7.

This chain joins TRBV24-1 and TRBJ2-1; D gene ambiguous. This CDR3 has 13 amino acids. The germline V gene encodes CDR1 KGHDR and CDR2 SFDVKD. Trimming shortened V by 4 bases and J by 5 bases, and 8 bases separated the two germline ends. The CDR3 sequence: CATSDPTNNEQFF. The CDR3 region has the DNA TGTGCCACCAGTGACCCTACAAACAATGAGCAGTTCTTC.

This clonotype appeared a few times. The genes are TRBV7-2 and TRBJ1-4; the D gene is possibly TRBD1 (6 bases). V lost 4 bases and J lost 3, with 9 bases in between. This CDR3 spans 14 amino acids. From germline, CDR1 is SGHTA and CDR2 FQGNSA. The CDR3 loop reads CASSSSGANEKLFF. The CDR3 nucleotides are TGTGCCAGCAGCTCATCAGGGGCTAATGAAAAACTGTTTTTT.

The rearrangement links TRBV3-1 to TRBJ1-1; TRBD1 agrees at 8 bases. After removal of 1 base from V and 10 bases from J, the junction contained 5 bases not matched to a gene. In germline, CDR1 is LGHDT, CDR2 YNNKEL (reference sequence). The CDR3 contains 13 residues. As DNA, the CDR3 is TGTGCCAGCAGCCAAGGACAGGGGCAGTCAGCTTTCTTT. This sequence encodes CASSQGQGQSAFF.

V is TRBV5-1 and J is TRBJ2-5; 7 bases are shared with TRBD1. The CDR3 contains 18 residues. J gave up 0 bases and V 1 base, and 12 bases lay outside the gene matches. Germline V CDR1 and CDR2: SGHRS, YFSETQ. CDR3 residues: CASSLLNRGIGYQETQYF. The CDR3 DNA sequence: TGCGCCAGCAGCTTGTTAAACAGGGGAATAGGGTACCAAGAGACCCAGTACTTC.

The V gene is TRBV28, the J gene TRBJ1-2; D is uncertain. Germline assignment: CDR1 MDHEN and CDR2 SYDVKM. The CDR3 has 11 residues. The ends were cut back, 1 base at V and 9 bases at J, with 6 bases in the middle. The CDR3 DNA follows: TGTGCCAGCAGTTTATTGGGTCGCTACACCTTC. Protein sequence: CASSLLGRYTF.